Below are 16 T cell receptor beta chains sequenced from a single sample in a study of identical twins. TCRdb recomputed calls from the 5' RACE reads with MiXCR, one row per CDR3 protein. The sample consists of approximately 150,000 distinct CDR3 sequences, under 4.5% of them appearing once. Material for sequencing was memory T cells sorted from blood. These receptors were taken from a man aged 18-30 years in good health.

This clonotype was seen ten or more times. The rearrangement joins TRBV11-3 to TRBJ2-5, with TRBD2 matching over 7 bases. Germline assignment: CDR1 SGHNT and CDR2 YENEEA. The CDR3 contains 17 residues. V lost 4 bases and J lost 3; bases outside the gene matches: 14. CDR3 in DNA: TGTGCCAGCAGCTCTTACTTCCGGCGGACTAGGAAAGAGACCCAGTACTTC. This encodes CASSSYFRRTRKETQYF. The whole variable domain, filled in from reference TRBV11-3 and TRBJ2-5, reads EAGVVQSPRYKIIEKKQPVAFWCNPISGHNTLYWYLQNLGQGPELLIRYENEEAVDDSQLPKDRFSAERLKGVDSTLKIQPAELGDSAVYLCASSSYFRRTRKETQYFGPGTRLLVL.

At least ten counts were recorded for this clonotype. V is TRBV5-1 and J is TRBJ2-5; D ambiguous. The CDR3 is 13 residues long. The germline V gene has CDR1 SGHRS and CDR2 YFSETQ. V lost 1 base to trimming and J lost 3 bases, with 7 bases between them. DNA of the CDR3: TGCGCCAGCAGCTTGATGACTGAAGAGACCCAGTACTTC. It specifies CASSLMTEETQYF.

The sample holds many counts of this clonotype. The rearrangement joins TRBV6-1 to TRBJ1-3; no clear D gene. Trimming removed 8 bases from V and 0 bases from J, with 14 bases in between. This CDR3 is 15 amino acids long. In germline, CDR1 is MNHNS, CDR2 SASEGT. The CDR3 nucleotides read TGTGCCAGCTATCCCGGGCTGCACTCTGGAAACACCATATATTTT. Its translation: CASYPGLHSGNTIYF.

There are many counts of this clonotype. The chain has TRBV24-1 and TRBJ2-3; TRBD2 agrees at 9 bases. This CDR3 is 17 amino acids long. CDR1 KGHDR and CDR2 SFDVKD come from the germline V gene. J gave up 6 bases and V 4 bases, and 13 bases lay outside the gene matches. The CDR3, as DNA: TGTGCCACCAGTGACGGGATAGGCGGGAGGGCCTCGGATACGCAGTATTTT. Translation gives CATSDGIGGRASDTQYF.

This clonotype has at least ten counts. The rearrangement links TRBV11-2 to TRBJ1-3; D is possibly TRBD1 (6 bases). Germline lookup yields CDR1 SGHAT and CDR2 FQNNGV. V gave up 5 bases and J gave up 0 bases, with 14 bases separating them. The length of the CDR3 is 16 residues. The CDR3 here is CASSPYRDRSGNTIYF. CDR3 bases: TGTGCCAGCAGCCCGTACAGGGACCGCTCTGGAAACACCATATATTTT.

This clonotype was seen repeatedly, ten times or more. The J gene is TRBJ1-5, the V gene TRBV28, with TRBD1 identical over 9 bases. This CDR3 contains 16 residues. Germline V gives CDR1 MDHEN, CDR2 SYDVKM. V shed 5 bases, J shed 0 bases, and the junction held 5 bases outside the gene matches. The CDR3 region has the DNA TGTGCCAGCAGTCCACAGGGGGCCGTTAGCAATCAGCCCCAGCATTTT. Translating it yields CASSPQGAVSNQPQHF.

This clonotype was recorded at least ten times. V and J are TRBV12-3 or TRBV12-4 and TRBJ1-5; D is perhaps TRBD1 (5 bases). V shed 4 bases and J shed 6 bases, with 10 bases lying between them. CDR3 length equals 13 residues. CDR3 sequence (DNA): TGTGCCAGCAGTTCATTGGGGCGTCAGCCCCAGCATTTT. Amino acid sequence: CASSSLGRQPQHF.

The table lists this clonotype with many counts. V is TRBV7-8 and J is TRBJ2-1; D is unresolved. Germline CDR1 reads SGHVS; CDR2 reads FQNEAQ. This CDR3 has 15 amino acids. V lost 1 base to trimming and J lost 0 bases, with 7 bases between them. The CDR3 nucleotides read TGTGCCAGCAGCTTAGGACCTTCCTCCTACAATGAGCAGTTCTTC. This translates into CASSLGPSSYNEQFF.

This clonotype has a count of ten or more. As DNA, the CDR3 is TGTGCCACCAGTGATTTTTTGGGGACAGGCAATGAGCAGTTCTTC. Protein: CATSDFLGTGNEQFF. This chain uses TRBV24-1 with TRBJ2-1; 8 bases are a match to TRBD1. Per germline, CDR1 KGHDR and CDR2 SFDVKD. V dropped 1 base and J dropped 6; count of bases not matched to a gene: 4. The CDR3 extends over 15 amino acids.

This clonotype was counted at least ten times. This sequence joins TRBV24-1 and TRBJ2-1; a weak D match, TRBD1 (6 bases). The CDR3 contains 15 residues. CDR1 is KGHDR and CDR2 is SFDVKD in the germline V gene. Trimming shortened V by 3 bases and J by 4 bases, and 12 bases separated the two germline ends. This CDR3 is CATSDVGQPYNEQFF. Here the CDR3 DNA reads TGTGCCACCAGTGATGTCGGACAGCCTTACAATGAGCAGTTCTTC.

V usage is TRBV4-3 and J usage is TRBJ2-6; TRBD2 agrees at 13 bases. The CDR3 sequence is 18 residues long. V lost 4 bases and J lost 0; bases outside the gene matches: 3. CDR1 is LGHNA, CDR2 YSLEER, per germline. CDR3 DNA sequence: TGCGCCAGCAGCCTAGGGACTAGCGGGGCCTCTGGGGCCAACGTCCTGACTTTC. Its protein is CASSLGTSGASGANVLTF.

This clonotype was detected ten times or more. The genes are TRBV20-1 and TRBJ2-5, with 10 bases that match TRBD2. The CDR3 contains 13 residues. CDR1 and CDR2 (germline): DFQATT, SNEGSKA (reference sequence). The CDR3 DNA reads TGCAGCCTCGCTAGCGGGAGTACAGAGACCCAGTACTTC. Protein product: CSLASGSTETQYF.

This clonotype came up many times. The chain recombines TRBV20-1 with TRBJ2-7, with unresolved D. The CDR3 length is 13 residues. Trimming shortened V by 0 bases and J by 3 bases, and 9 bases separated the two germline ends. In germline, CDR1 is DFQATT, CDR2 SNEGSKA (reference sequence). CDR3 sequence reads: CSARDDRSYEQYF. CDR3 nucleotides: TGCAGTGCTAGAGACGATAGAAGCTACGAGCAGTACTTC.

This clonotype was seen a few times. The J gene is TRBJ2-7, the V gene TRBV5-6, with TRBD2 as a possible D gene (6 bases). CDR3 length: 15 residues. Between the trimmed V and J ends, which lost 3 bases and 3 bases, there was a span of 16 bases. Looked up from germline, CDR1 is SGHDT and CDR2 is YYEEEE. The CDR3 bases are TGTGCCAGCAGCTCAATGTTAGGGAGGAACTACGAGCAGTACGTC. Its protein is CASSSMLGRNYEQYV.

Many counts were recorded for this clonotype. The chain employs TRBV2 and TRBJ2-6; 8 positions agree with TRBD2. With 8 bases clipped from V and 4 bases from J, the junction kept 16 bases outside the gene matches. CDR1 and CDR2 from the germline V gene are SNHLY and FYNNEI. The CDR3 spans 18 residues. The CDR3 region has the DNA TGTGCCAGCGGGGGTCTGAGCGGGGGCCTTAGCGGGGCCAACGTCCTGACTTTC. It codes for CASGGLSGGLSGANVLTF.

This clonotype was counted only a few times. The J gene is TRBJ2-1, the V gene TRBV6-1; the D gene is possibly TRBD1 (6 bases). V lost 5 bases, J lost 5 bases, and 13 bases lay in between. The CDR3 consists of 14 residues. The germline gives CDR1 MNHNS, CDR2 SASEGT. The CDR3 spells CASSIQGIDNEQFF. The CDR3, as DNA: TGTGCCAGCAGTATTCAGGGGATAGACAATGAGCAGTTCTTC.